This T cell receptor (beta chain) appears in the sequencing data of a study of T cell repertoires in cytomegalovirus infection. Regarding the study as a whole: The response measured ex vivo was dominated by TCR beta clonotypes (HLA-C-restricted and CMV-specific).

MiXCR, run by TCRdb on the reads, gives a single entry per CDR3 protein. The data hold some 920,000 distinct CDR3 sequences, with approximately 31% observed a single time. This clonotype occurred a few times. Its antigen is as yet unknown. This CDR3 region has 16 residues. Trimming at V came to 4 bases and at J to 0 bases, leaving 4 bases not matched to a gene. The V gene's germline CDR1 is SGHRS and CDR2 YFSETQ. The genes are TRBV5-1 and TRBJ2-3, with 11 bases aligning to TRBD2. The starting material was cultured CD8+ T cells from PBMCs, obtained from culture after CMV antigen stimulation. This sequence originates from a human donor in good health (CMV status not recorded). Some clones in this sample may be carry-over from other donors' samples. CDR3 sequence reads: CASSPWTSGSTDTQYF. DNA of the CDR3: TGCGCCAGCAGCCCATGGACTAGCGGGAGCACAGATACGCAGTATTTT.